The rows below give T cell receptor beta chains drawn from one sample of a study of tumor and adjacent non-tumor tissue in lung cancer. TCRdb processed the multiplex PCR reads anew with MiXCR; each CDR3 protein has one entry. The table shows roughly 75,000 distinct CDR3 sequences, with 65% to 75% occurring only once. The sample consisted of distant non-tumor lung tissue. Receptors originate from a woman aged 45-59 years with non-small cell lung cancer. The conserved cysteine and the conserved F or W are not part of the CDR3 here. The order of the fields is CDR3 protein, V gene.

SARSGGFYIEQF,TRBV20-1
ANAPWREILSGANVLT,TRBV6-2/TRBV6-3
ASSEESSLFQGAF,TRBV7-9
ASSPQGIAGANVLT,TRBV6-1
IASTGRSTEAF,TRBV20-1
ASSLDRGREDYT,TRBV28
SARDGLNNEQF,TRBV20-1
ASSLLRITNYGYT,TRBV7-9
STRKLAARDTQY,TRBV20-1
ASTRLNNNEQF,TRBV6-2/TRBV6-3
ASSLGQGVFSYNEQF,TRBV7-8
SASDGQDNQPQH,TRBV20-1
TAGRVNAEAF,TRBV20-1
ASSGGTAAYERH,TRBV6-1
ASSLGGREGERETQY,TRBV4-1
ASSATGNAGYEQF,TRBV7-8
SARGNAGELL,TRBV20-1
ASNLNARVEGPQH,TRBV5-1
ASSLFRFFTRGNNQPQH,TRBV28
ASRRTGMNTQY,TRBV11-3
ASSPRTSGVGNEQF,TRBV19
ASSPLAVHYEQY,TRBV11-2
ASSMAAVADTQY,TRBV11-1
ASSQDRLGWNTGELF,TRBV14
ASSSSGQKQTGNTIY,TRBV12-3/TRBV12-4
ASSGGTGQPQH,TRBV12-3/TRBV12-4
SASPLAGVGNEQF,TRBV20-1
ASSWMILAGDNEQF,TRBV11-2
AWSLGAGEETQY,TRBV30
SARAQSGELF,TRBV20-1
AISEGQGYDYT,TRBV10-3
AGSIVGGGDEQY,TRBV11-2